This TCR beta chain was documented in a study of cytomegalovirus exposure and HLA in healthy donors. Study-level findings and limits: The study designated about 180 TCR beta chains cytomegalovirus-associated. It was confirmed in vitro that three of the CMV-associated chains were specific for CMV antigens. Most observed TCR sequences were rare, whereas some public TCRs were detected in many donors. Published work reported that the classifier diagnosed cytomegalovirus status with high specificity and sensitivity.

Vbeta (60) and Jbeta (13) primers were used in the PCR. Profiled with immunoSEQ multiplex PCR; TCRdb holds only in-frame clones, not every one. The sample lists about 200,000 clones, approximately 79% occurring once. About this clone itself: What it binds is not known.

This CDR3 is 13 amino acids long. Deletions cut 3 bases from V and 6 bases from J, with 9 bases between. Looked up from germline, CDR1 is LGHNA and CDR2 is YSLEER. This receptor was taken from a man aged 18 to 30 in good health and CMV-seronegative. V is TRBV4-3 and J is TRBJ1-5, with D perhaps matching TRBD1 (5 bases). The sequenced sample was PBMCs. The DNA of the CDR3 is TGCGCCAGCAGCCAGTCAAGGGGTCAGCCCCAGCATTTT. It codes for CASSQSRGQPQHF.